These 9 T cell receptor beta chains originate from one sample sequenced in a study of yellow fever vaccine responses in identical twins listed by TCRdb under 2018. Library preparation used RT-PCR. The sequencer was an Illumina HiSeq 2500. TCRdb reanalyzed the raw reads on its own, using fastp at Q25 for trimming and MiXCR for clone calling, and kept in-frame beta chains. One record per CDR3 amino acid sequence lists the most common genes and DNA. The sample table records around 18,000 distinct CDR3 sequences; less than 70% of these occur just once. The ten largest account for roughly 8.4% of the sample. Specimen: T cells from blood (PBMCs), unsorted or a sorted subset (not recorded which), collected before or after yellow fever vaccination (not recorded which). Receptors originate from a woman aged 18-29 years who received the yellow fever vaccine. Donor details come from another sample of the same person, matched by shared clones.

This clonotype has only one observation. The chain carries TRBV19 and TRBJ1-5, with a possible D match to TRBD1 (6 bases). Germline CDR1 and CDR2: LNHDA and SQIVND (reference sequence). The CDR3 length is 12 residues. Trimming shortened V by 5 bases and J by 4 bases, and 6 bases separated the two germline ends. In DNA form, the CDR3 reads TGTGCCAGTAGTCAGGGGAATCAGCCCCAGCATTTT. Translating gives CASSQGNQPQHF. The whole variable domain, remainder taken from reference TRBV19 and TRBJ1-5, is DGGITQSPKYLFRKEGQNVTLSCEQNLNHDAMYWYRQDPGQGLRLIYYSQIVNDFQKGDIAEGYSVSREKKESFPLTVTSAQKNPTAFYLCASSQGNQPQHFGDGTRLSIL.

The V and J genes are TRBV2 and TRBJ1-2; no definite D call. CDR3 length: 14 residues. Looked up from germline, CDR1 is SNHLY and CDR2 is FYNNEI. The V end was cut by 5 bases, the J end by 5 bases, with 15 bases between. The CDR3 sequence: CASSPGVRGYGYTF. Written as DNA, the CDR3 is TGTGCCAGCAGTCCCGGGGTCCGAGGATATGGCTACACCTTC. The entire variable domain, with the rest obtained from reference TRBV2 and TRBJ1-2, is as follows: EPEVTQTPSHQVTQMGQEVILRCVPISNHLYFYWYRQILGQKVEFLVSFYNNEISEKSEIFDDQFSVERPDGSNFTLKIRSTKLEDSAMYFCASSPGVRGYGYTFGSGTRLTVV.

This clonotype was counted only a few times. The gene calls are TRBV28 and TRBJ2-7; D is perhaps TRBD1 or TRBD2 (5 bases each). The germline V gene encodes CDR1 MDHEN and CDR2 SYDVKM. With 5 bases removed from V and 2 bases from J, the gap between germline ends came to 16 bases. This CDR3 has 15 residues. The CDR3 loop is CASSLVGTTAYEQYF. CDR3 sequence (DNA): TGTGCCAGCAGTCTAGTAGGGACCACGGCCTACGAGCAGTACTTC.

The genes are TRBV19 and TRBJ2-3; tentative D call: TRBD2 (5 bases). The germline V gene encodes CDR1 LNHDA and CDR2 SQIVND (reference sequence). This CDR3 is 12 amino acids long. V lost 5 bases to trimming and J lost 8 bases, with 11 bases between them. CDR3 bases: TGTGCCAGTAGTCTCCTAGGAGGTACGCAGTATTTT. It yields the protein CASSLLGGTQYF. Combining the CDR3 with reference TRBV19 and TRBJ2-3 gives the whole variable domain DGGITQSPKYLFRKEGQNVTLSCEQNLNHDAMYWYRQDPGQGLRLIYYSQIVNDFQKGDIAEGYSVSREKKESFPLTVTSAQKNPTAFYLCASSLLGGTQYFGPGTRLTVL.

The gene calls are TRBV21-1 and TRBJ1-5; the table's TRBD1 call for D was not verified on the DNA. TRBV21-1 counts as a pseudogene. The CDR3 has 14 amino acids. The CDR3 nucleotides are TGTGCCAGCACCAAAGGGGCAGGGCGACAGCCCCAGCATTTT. It specifies CASTKGAGRQPQHF.

This rearrangement joins TRBV7-3 to TRBJ2-1; 10 positions match TRBD2. The V segment lost 4 bases and the J segment 7 bases; nucleotides outside the gene matches: 7. Germline lookup yields CDR1 SGHTA and CDR2 FQGTGA. CDR3 size: 15 residues. CDR3 in amino acids: CASSYKAGGGNEQFF. CDR3 in DNA: TGTGCCAGCAGCTATAAAGCGGGAGGGGGTAATGAGCAGTTCTTC.

This clonotype was seen more than once but under ten times. The rearrangement joins TRBV18 to TRBJ2-1; a weak D match, TRBD2 (5 bases). The V end was cut by 0 bases, the J end by 8 bases, with 8 bases between. This CDR3 has 13 residues. Germline-derived CDR1 and CDR2 are KGHSH and LQKENI. CDR3 in amino acids: CASSPPRAYEQFF. The CDR3 DNA sequence: TGTGCCAGCTCACCACCGAGGGCATATGAGCAGTTCTTC.

The gene calls are TRBV2 and TRBJ2-5; tentatively, D is TRBD1 or TRBD2 (5 bases each). Trimming shortened V by 7 bases and J by 4 bases, and 13 bases separated the two germline ends. The CDR3 loop spans 13 amino acids. Germline CDR1 is SNHLY and CDR2 is FYNNEI. CDR3: CASMGRGRETQYF. The CDR3 DNA is TGTGCCAGCATGGGTCGGGGCCGAGAGACCCAGTACTTC. Combining the CDR3 with reference TRBV2 and TRBJ2-5 gives the whole variable domain EPEVTQTPSHQVTQMGQEVILRCVPISNHLYFYWYRQILGQKVEFLVSFYNNEISEKSEIFDDQFSVERPDGSNFTLKIRSTKLEDSAMYFCASMGRGRETQYFGPGTRLLVL.

The gene calls are TRBV7-2 and TRBJ2-2, with TRBD1 as a possible D gene (5 bases). The length of the CDR3 is 16 residues. Looked up from germline, CDR1 is SGHTA and CDR2 is FQGNSA. V was trimmed by 0 bases and J by 1 base, leaving 9 bases between them. CDR3 in DNA: TGTGCCAGCAGCTTAGCAGGGGCCCTGAACACCGGGGAGCTGTTTTTT. Amino acid sequence: CASSLAGALNTGELFF.